These 29 T cell receptor beta chains were all obtained from the same sample, sequenced in a study of blood T cell repertoires in COVID-19. The protocol was immunoSEQ multiplex PCR, while the TCRdb copy is restricted to in-frame clones and leaves out a portion. The table has 100,000 or so clones, about 90% seen once; the top ten hold 15% to 20%. Sequencing was done on a sample of peripheral blood. These receptors were collected from a man aged 45-65 years with acute or convalescent COVID-19.

The chain uses TRBV18 and TRBJ2-1; weak D call: TRBD1 (6 bases). The CDR3 sequence is 15 residues long. Trimming took off 3 bases at V and 2 bases at J, with 11 bases between the two ends. Germline CDR1 reads KGHSH; CDR2 reads LQKENI. The CDR3 protein is CASSPNRDTYNEQFF. The CDR3 nucleotides are TGTGCCAGCTCACCTAACCGGGACACCTACAATGAGCAGTTCTTC.

The chain carries TRBV5-6 and TRBJ2-7; 8 nucleotides match TRBD1. CDR1 is SGHDT, CDR2 YYEEEE, per germline. J lost 5 bases, V lost 3 bases, and 1 base had no gene match. The CDR3 runs to 12 residues. CDR3 bases: TGTGCCAGCAGCTGGACAGGGAACGAGCAGTACTTC. It encodes CASSWTGNEQYF. Full variable domain (remainder filled in from reference TRBV5-6 and TRBJ2-7): DAGVTQSPTHLIKTRGQQVTLRCSPKSGHDTVSWYQQALGQGPQFIFQYYEEEERQRGNFPDRFSGHQFPNYSSELNVNALLLGDSALYLCASSWTGNEQYFGPGTRLTVT.

V gene TRBV19 combines with J gene TRBJ2-5; perhaps TRBD1 as D (6 bases). V was trimmed by 4 bases and J by 5 bases, leaving 14 bases between them. CDR3 length: 14 residues. Looked up from germline, CDR1 is LNHDA and CDR2 is SQIVND (reference sequence). CDR3 coding DNA: TGTGCCAGTAGTAGGGGCAGGGGTTGGGAGACCCAGTACTTC. It codes for CASSRGRGWETQYF.

The gene calls are TRBV27 and TRBJ2-1, with TRBD2 matching over 9 bases. Per germline, CDR1 MNHEY and CDR2 SMNVEV (reference sequence). With V trimmed by 2 bases and J by 9 bases, 8 bases remained unmatched. There are 15 residues in the CDR3. This chain's CDR3 is CASSLAGGRSIEQFF. The CDR3 DNA reads as TGTGCCAGCAGTTTAGCGGGGGGGCGTTCGATTGAGCAGTTCTTC.

The genes are TRBV6-2 or TRBV6-3 and TRBJ2-3, with 10 bases identical to TRBD2. The V gene's germline CDR1 is MNHEY and CDR2 SVGEGT. This CDR3 comprises 19 residues. V lost 2 bases and J lost 1; bases outside the gene matches: 12. DNA for the CDR3: TGTGCCAGCAGTTACGAGGGACTATTAGCGGGGGGCCGCACAGATACGCAGTATTTT. Translation: CASSYEGLLAGGRTDTQYF.

The V gene is TRBV24-1, the J gene TRBJ1-2; tentative D call: TRBD1 (5 bases). The CDR3 is 14 amino acids. Trimming took 4 bases from V and 7 from J, leaving 15 bases between them. CDR1 and CDR2 from the germline V gene are KGHDR and SFDVKD. DNA for the CDR3: TGTGCCACCAGTGACCGGGACTCGAGACGTGGCTACACCTTC. Translated: CATSDRDSRRGYTF.

In this sample, this clone turned up once. The rearrangement links TRBV28 to TRBJ1-1; D call uncertain. The CDR3 length is 13 residues. CDR1 and CDR2 from the germline V gene are MDHEN and SYDVKM. Trimming removed 3 bases from V and 9 bases from J, with 14 bases in between. Written as DNA, the CDR3 is TGTGCCAGCAGTTTTTGGGCCGCCAACCAAGCTTTCTTT. It specifies CASSFWAANQAFF.

The gene calls are TRBV15 and TRBJ2-3, with 8 nucleotides matching TRBD1. The CDR3 contains 15 residues. Trimming took 4 bases from V and 3 from J; bases not matched to a gene: 6. Germline loops: CDR1 LNHNV, CDR2 YYDKDF (reference sequence). The CDR3 protein is CATSTRQGRTDTQYF. The CDR3, as DNA: TGTGCCACCAGCACCCGACAGGGGAGGACAGATACGCAGTATTTT.

The DNA of the CDR3 is TGCGCCAGCCGCGTGAACACTGAAGCTTTCTTT. It encodes CASRVNTEAFF. V and J are TRBV5-1 and TRBJ1-1; unclear D gene. The germline CDR1 and CDR2 sequences are SGHRS and YFSETQ. The CDR3 is 11 amino acids. V was pared by 7 bases and J by 0 bases, with 4 bases between. The full variable domain, with the rest looked up from reference TRBV5-1 and TRBJ1-1, is KAGVTQTPRYLIKTRGQQVTLSCSPISGHRSVSWYQQTPGQGLQFLFEYFSETQRNKGNFPGRFSGRQFSNSRSEMNVSTLELGDSALYLCASRVNTEAFFGQGTRLTVV.

The chain carries TRBV28 and TRBJ1-2; TRBD1 matches 7 bases. CDR3 size: 12 residues. V was pared by 11 bases and J by 2 bases, with 5 bases of the junction left unmatched. Germline values: CDR1 MDHEN, CDR2 SYDVKM. The CDR3 DNA reads as TGTGCCGTACAGGGGTCCAACTATGGCTACACCTTC. It translates to CAVQGSNYGYTF.

Judged by abundance, this clone is medium-sized. The chain recombines TRBV25-1 with TRBJ1-1; D is perhaps TRBD1 (6 bases). Germline CDR1 is MGHDK and CDR2 is SYGVNS. V gave up 5 bases and J gave up 1 base, with 14 bases separating them. The CDR3 length is 15 residues. In DNA, the CDR3 is TGTGCCAGCAGTTCCCTTGGGACATCGAACACTGAAGCTTTCTTT. Residues: CASSSLGTSNTEAFF.

V and J are TRBV7-6 and TRBJ1-1; perhaps TRBD1 as D (5 bases). The V end was cut by 4 bases, the J end by 0 bases, with 12 bases between. Germline V lookup: CDR1 SGHVS, CDR2 FNYEAQ. The CDR3 covers 15 residues. The CDR3 loop is CASSSSAGMNTEAFF. Here the CDR3 DNA reads TGTGCCAGCAGCTCCTCAGCAGGGATGAACACTGAAGCTTTCTTT. Full variable domain (rest looked up from reference TRBV7-6 and TRBJ1-1): GAGVSQSPRYKVTKRGQDVALRCDPISGHVSLYWYRQALGQGPEFLTYFNYEAQQDKSGLPNDRFSAERPEGSISTLTIQRTEQRDSAMYRCASSSSAGMNTEAFFGQGTRLTVV.

This clone was seen more than once but under ten times. This sequence joins TRBV7-2 and TRBJ2-7, with TRBD1 identical over 7 bases. After removal of 5 bases from V and 0 bases from J, the junction contained 7 bases not matched to a gene. Germline V lookup: CDR1 SGHTA, CDR2 FQGNSA. The CDR3 is made up of 15 amino acids. The CDR3 DNA reads as TGTGCCAGCAGCGGACACAGGGGAAGCTCCTACGAGCAGTACTTC. Amino acid sequence: CASSGHRGSSYEQYF.

Comment on this clone: Additional DNA sequences in this sample encode the identical CDR3. This chain uses TRBV18 with TRBJ1-2; tentative D call: TRBD1 (5 bases). Trimming removed 3 bases from V and 2 bases from J, with 10 bases in between. CDR1 KGHSH and CDR2 LQKENI come from the germline V gene. This CDR3 has 14 amino acids. CDR3 coding DNA: TGTGCCAGCTCACCGCAAGACAGCAACTATGGCTACACCTTC. Translating it yields CASSPQDSNYGYTF.

The chain recombines TRBV5-1 with TRBJ2-3; 11 nucleotides match TRBD1. The CDR3 consists of 15 residues. Trimming cost V 6 bases and J 4 bases; bases outside gene matches: 7. Germline lookup yields CDR1 SGHRS and CDR2 YFSETQ. CDR3 nucleotides: TGCGCCAGCAACAACCGGGACAGGGGGGCAGATACGCAGTATTTT. The encoded protein is CASNNRDRGADTQYF.

V usage is TRBV4-1 and J usage is TRBJ1-6, with TRBD1 matching 9 bases. Germline V gives CDR1 MGHRA, CDR2 YSYEKL. This CDR3 has 15 amino acids. Trimming took 4 bases from V and 10 from J; bases not matched to a gene: 8. The CDR3: CASSPSGTGYSPLHF. CDR3 sequence (DNA): TGCGCCAGCAGCCCTTCCGGGACAGGGTACTCACCCCTCCACTTT.

This chain joins TRBV2 and TRBJ1-1; TRBD1 aligns across 7 bases. The V and J ends lost 10 bases and 6 bases, in that order; junction bases with no gene match: 11. Per germline, CDR1 SNHLY and CDR2 FYNNEI. The CDR3 spans 13 residues. CDR3 in amino acids: CAIPGQLSPEAFF. In DNA form, the CDR3 reads TGTGCCATCCCGGGACAGCTTTCCCCTGAAGCTTTCTTT.

This clone was counted only a few times. The rearrangement uses TRBV7-9 and TRBJ2-1; the D is unclear. The CDR3 has 13 residues. With 2 bases removed from V and 5 bases from J, the gap between germline ends came to 7 bases. Germline V gives CDR1 SEHNR, CDR2 FQNEAQ (reference sequence). In DNA, the CDR3 is TGTGCCAGCAGCTTAAGTAGTGACAATGAGCAGTTCTTC. Its protein product is CASSLSSDNEQFF.

This clone has just a few counts. The gene calls are TRBV15 and TRBJ1-4; 8 bases match TRBD1. Germline V gene lookup returns CDR1 LNHNV and CDR2 YYDKDF (reference sequence). CDR3 length equals 17 residues. V was pared by 3 bases and J by 2 bases, with 8 bases of the junction left unmatched. CDR3 in DNA: TGTGCCACCAGCAGGGGTGTAACAGGGGGTACTAATGAAAAACTGTTTTTT. It is translated as CATSRGVTGGTNEKLFF.

The CDR3 reads CASSEQVTSSYNSPLHF. In DNA form, the CDR3 reads TGTGCCAGCAGTGAACAGGTGACGAGCTCCTATAATTCACCCCTCCACTTT. The rearrangement uses TRBV6-1 and TRBJ1-6; unclear D gene. Germline V lookup: CDR1 MNHNS, CDR2 SASEGT. Trimming shortened V by 2 bases and J by 0 bases, and 11 bases separated the two germline ends. The CDR3 is 17 amino acids.

This chain joins TRBV4-1 and TRBJ1-2; D remains unclear. The V end was cut by 1 base, the J end by 2 bases, with 14 bases between. This CDR3 is 16 amino acids long. The germline gives CDR1 MGHRA, CDR2 YSYEKL. The CDR3: CASSQGADLRNYGYTF. The CDR3 bases are TGCGCCAGCAGCCAAGGGGCGGACTTACGGAACTATGGCTACACCTTC.

The chain couples TRBV6-2 or TRBV6-3 to TRBJ2-1; weak D call: TRBD1 (6 bases). The CDR3 is 12 residues long. Trimming shortened V by 5 bases and J by 7 bases, and 9 bases separated the two germline ends. CDR1 MNHEY and CDR2 SVGEGT come from the germline V gene. This chain's CDR3 is CASSDTGNEQFF. For the CDR3, the DNA is TGTGCCAGCAGTGACACAGGGAATGAGCAGTTCTTC.

CDR3 nucleotides: TGTGCCAGCAGTTATGGACAGGGTTCTCACAATGAGCAGTTCTTC. Its translation: CASSYGQGSHNEQFF. The chain uses TRBV6-6 and TRBJ2-1; 8 nucleotides match TRBD1. The germline CDR1 and CDR2 sequences are MNHNY and SVGAGI (reference sequence). The CDR3 length is 15 residues. Trimming removed 3 bases from V and 5 bases from J; junction bases left unmatched: 6.

The chain combines TRBV28 with TRBJ2-5; TRBD2 agrees at 7 bases. Germline trimming cut 7 bases from V and 6 bases from J; bases unmatched to any gene: 11. The CDR3 is made up of 14 amino acids. CDR1 is MDHEN, CDR2 SYDVKM, per germline. CDR3 protein: CASTQASGGKTQYF. The DNA of the CDR3 is TGTGCCAGCACCCAAGCGTCCGGGGGGAAGACCCAGTACTTC.

The chain carries TRBV19 and TRBJ2-1; 8 nucleotides line up with TRBD1. Germline V gene sequence: CDR1 LNHDA, CDR2 SQIVND (reference sequence). J was trimmed by 8 bases and V by 3 bases; bases with no gene match: 6. CDR3 size: 14 residues. The CDR3 here is CASSIRGLADEQFF. The DNA of the CDR3 is TGTGCCAGTAGTATCAGGGGGCTAGCAGATGAGCAGTTCTTC.

This rearrangement joins TRBV12-5 to TRBJ2-1, with TRBD1 as a possible D gene (6 bases). V lost 3 bases to trimming and J lost 8 bases, with 11 bases between them. CDR3 length equals 13 residues. CDR1 and CDR2 from the germline V gene are LGHNT and FRNRAP. CDR3 coding DNA: TGTGCTAGTGGTTTATCAGGGGCTGATGAGCAGTTCTTC. Amino acids: CASGLSGADEQFF.

This chain connects TRBV2 to TRBJ1-2, with 9 bases aligning to TRBD1. The CDR3 is 14 amino acids. Trimming at V came to 7 bases and at J to 4 bases, leaving 7 bases not matched to a gene. Germline V CDR1 and CDR2: SNHLY, FYNNEI. The CDR3 spells CASNRQGEAYGYTF. The CDR3 DNA reads TGTGCCAGCAATCGACAGGGGGAGGCCTATGGCTACACCTTC.

The chain carries TRBV7-2 and TRBJ2-5, with 7 bases identical to TRBD2. Germline V gives CDR1 SGHTA, CDR2 FQGNSA. After removal of 1 base from V and 2 bases from J, the junction contained 7 bases not matched to a gene. CDR3 length equals 16 residues. CDR3 region: CASSLGLGGGQETQYF. In DNA form, the CDR3 reads TGTGCCAGCAGCTTAGGACTCGGCGGGGGACAAGAGACCCAGTACTTC.

This sequence joins TRBV25-1 and TRBJ2-7; 13 nucleotides match TRBD2. Germline-derived CDR1 and CDR2 are MGHDK and SYGVNS. This CDR3 is 17 amino acids long. The junction had 6 bases not matched to a gene; V was cut back by 1 base and J by 3 bases. The CDR3 region is CASSEWGLAGTFYEQYF. Here the CDR3 DNA reads TGTGCCAGCAGTGAATGGGGACTAGCGGGGACCTTCTACGAGCAGTACTTC.